Sequencing of this T cell receptor beta chain was carried out in a study of OX40 agonist ivuxolimab in advanced cancers. Sequencing used immunoSEQ multiplex PCR; TCRdb keeps in-frame clones, though not all of them. Of 65,000 to 80,000 clones listed, around nine tenths are singletons. The CDR3 consists of 15 residues. V was pared by 0 bases and J by 0 bases, with 8 bases between. From germline, CDR1 is SGDLS and CDR2 YYNGEE. V and J are TRBV9 and TRBJ2-3; D perhaps matches TRBD2 (5 bases). This clonotype was obtained from an adult with an advanced solid tumor such as melanoma, head and neck, liver or kidney cancer. Sequenced material: CD4+ or CD8+ T cells sorted from blood, taken in a trial of the OX40 agonist ivuxolimab. The CDR3 loop is CASSVVAFSTDTQYF. Here the CDR3 DNA reads TGTGCCAGCAGCGTAGTAGCGTTTAGCACAGATACGCAGTATTTT.